The 9 T cell receptor beta chains given below trace back to one sample, sequenced in a study of blood T cell repertoires in COVID-19. TCRdb's table, derived via immunoSEQ multiplex PCR, lists solely in-frame clones and lacks some. The table shows about 280,000 clones, with around 90% occurring only once. Sequencing was performed on PBMCs or T cells enriched from blood (not recorded which). These receptors were obtained from a woman between 18 and 29 years old with acute COVID-19.

The V and J genes are TRBV29-1 and TRBJ1-2, with D perhaps matching TRBD1 (6 bases). V was cut by 6 bases and J by 8 bases, with 19 bases left in between. The CDR3 sequence is 13 residues long. Germline CDR1 reads SQVTM; CDR2 reads ANQGSEA. CDR3 sequence (DNA): TGCAGCGTCTATCCAGGGGAAGCCCTCGGCTACACCTTC. Residues: CSVYPGEALGYTF.

The CDR3 DNA reads as TGCGCCAGCAGCCAAGACAGGGACAAGTACGAGCAGTACTTC. It encodes CASSQDRDKYEQYF. The chain joins TRBV4-3 to TRBJ2-7, with D possibly being TRBD1 (6 bases). Germline assignment: CDR1 LGHNA and CDR2 YSLEER. Trimming left V 0 bases short and J 4 bases short, with 10 bases between. The CDR3 has 14 amino acids.

The V and J genes are TRBV7-8 and TRBJ1-6; unclear D gene. In germline, CDR1 is SGHVS, CDR2 FQNEAQ. This CDR3 spans 14 amino acids. V was shortened by 5 bases and J by 8 bases, with 13 bases between the two germline ends. CDR3 nucleotides: TGTGCCAGCAGCCCTAGGTGGCGGGATTCACCCCTCCACTTT. This codes for CASSPRWRDSPLHF.

This clone occurred once. The genes are TRBV3-1 (or the pseudogene TRBV3-2) and TRBJ2-1, with 16 bases fitting TRBD2. Trimming at V came to 1 base and at J to 6 bases, leaving 9 bases not matched to a gene. CDR1 is LGHDT, CDR2 YNNKEL, per germline (reference sequence). This CDR3 region has 19 residues. CDR3 bases: TGTGCCAGCAGCCAAGCTCCCGGGACTAGCGGGAGGGCCTCCAATGAGCAGTTCTTC. Encoded protein: CASSQAPGTSGRASNEQFF.

The CDR3 DNA is TGTGCCAGCAGCCGTCCCTCTGCCAGGGAAAAACTGTTTTTT. Its translation is CASSRPSAREKLFF. The chain has TRBV7-9 and TRBJ1-4; D unclear. This CDR3 contains 14 residues. Trimming took off 5 bases at V and 8 bases at J, with 15 bases between the two ends. Germline V gene sequence: CDR1 SEHNR, CDR2 FQNEAQ (reference sequence).

This chain links TRBV5-4 with TRBJ1-1; D uncertain. CDR1 is SGHNT, CDR2 YYREEE, per germline (reference sequence). This CDR3 has 15 amino acids. Trimming removed 0 bases at V and 4 bases at J, with 13 bases between. Here the CDR3 reads CASSLAGWGGTEAFF. DNA for the CDR3: TGTGCCAGCAGCTTGGCGGGATGGGGAGGCACTGAAGCTTTCTTT.

The chain carries TRBV5-1 and TRBJ1-1, with 7 positions matching TRBD1. Germline-derived CDR1 and CDR2 are SGHRS and YFSETQ. The CDR3 spans 14 residues. J gave up 2 bases and V 4 bases, and 5 bases lay outside the gene matches. CDR3 loop: CASSPGQSNTEAFF. CDR3 coding DNA: TGCGCCAGCAGCCCGGGACAGAGCAACACTGAAGCTTTCTTT.

V is TRBV10-1 and J is TRBJ2-5, with D possibly being TRBD2 (6 bases). The CDR3 runs to 13 residues. Germline V gives CDR1 WNHNN, CDR2 SYGVQD (reference sequence). V was shortened by 6 bases and J by 1 base, with 9 bases between the two germline ends. The CDR3 reads CASSRTIQETQYF. In nucleotides, the CDR3 is TGCGCCAGCAGCCGGACTATCCAAGAGACCCAGTACTTC.

This rearrangement joins TRBV19 to TRBJ2-7; 7 bases map to TRBD1. This CDR3 is built from 17 residues. Germline V CDR1 and CDR2: LNHDA, SQIVND (reference sequence). The V and J ends lost 5 bases and 4 bases, in that order; junction bases with no gene match: 17. DNA of the CDR3: TGTGCCAGTAGTCCTACCCTAGGACAGGAGATCGAATACGAGCAGTACTTC. Its protein product is CASSPTLGQEIEYEQYF.